This TCR beta chain was sequenced during a study of blood T cell repertoires in COVID-19. Profiling relied on immunoSEQ multiplex PCR, and the TCRdb table lists in-frame clones only, not all of them. Here the sample spans about 220,000 clones, more than 75% being singletons. Trimming left V 0 bases short and J 5 bases short, with 13 bases between. The CDR3 sequence is 15 residues long. The germline V gene encodes CDR1 SGHRS and CDR2 YFSETQ. The V gene is TRBV5-1, the J gene TRBJ2-3; the D is unclear. The TCR was taken from a man aged 40-55 years with active or convalescent COVID-19. The sequenced sample was peripheral blood. This chain's CDR3 is CASSLDSIRKDTQYF. The DNA of the CDR3 is TGCGCCAGCAGCTTGGATTCGATCAGGAAAGATACGCAGTATTTT.